The next 14 T cell receptor beta chains were all read from a single sample in a study of blood T cell repertoires in COVID-19. Using immunoSEQ multiplex PCR, the repertoire was profiled, and TCRdb retains in-frame clones only, with some absent. The table has 300,000 to 400,000 clones, approximately 87% seen once; the top ten hold about 6%. Input material: peripheral blood. Source of these receptors: a woman aged 50 to 65 with COVID-19, enrolled during active disease.

The V and J genes are TRBV29-1 and TRBJ1-2; tentatively, D is TRBD1 (6 bases). CDR1 is SQVTM, CDR2 ANQGSEA, per germline. The CDR3 is 16 residues long. The V gene lost 3 bases and the J gene lost 4 bases, with 21 bases spanning the gap. In nucleotides, the CDR3 is TGCAGCGTTGAGACCTCCGCCTGGACAGAGGTCTATGGCTACACCTTC. Its protein product is CSVETSAWTEVYGYTF.

V is TRBV19 and J is TRBJ2-7; 10 bases fit TRBD1. The CDR3 extends over 14 amino acids. In germline, CDR1 is LNHDA, CDR2 SQIVND (reference sequence). With V trimmed by 5 bases and J by 1 base, 2 bases remained unmatched. The CDR3 DNA follows: TGTGCCAGTAGTCGACAGGGGGCGTCCTACGAGCAGTACTTC. It translates to CASSRQGASYEQYF.

This clone was recorded a few times. This chain uses TRBV19 with TRBJ1-2, with 7 bases identical to TRBD1. Germline V gives CDR1 LNHDA, CDR2 SQIVND (reference sequence). V lost 2 bases and J lost 8; bases outside the gene matches: 8. The CDR3 length is 14 residues. The CDR3 reads CASSIHQGEVGYTF. The CDR3 bases are TGTGCCAGTAGTATACATCAGGGGGAGGTCGGCTACACCTTC.

The genes are TRBV3-1 (or the pseudogene TRBV3-2) and TRBJ1-1, with a weak D call TRBD1 (6 bases). The germline gives CDR1 LGHDT, CDR2 YNNKEL (reference sequence). V was trimmed by 1 base and J by 11 bases, leaving 17 bases between them. The CDR3 is 14 residues long. The CDR3 DNA reads as TGTGCCAGCAGCCAAGTCGGGTGGGGGGGGCAGGCTTTCTTT. Protein product: CASSQVGWGGQAFF.

This clone was observed a single time. The genes are TRBV11-3 and TRBJ2-1; 9 bases are a match to TRBD2. Germline V gene data show CDR1 as SGHNT and CDR2 as YENEEA. The CDR3 runs to 16 residues. V gave up 2 bases and J gave up 3 bases; unmatched junction bases: 5. The chain's CDR3 is CASSLNAGGNYNEQFF. DNA of the CDR3: TGTGCCAGCAGCTTAAACGCGGGAGGGAACTACAATGAGCAGTTCTTC.

This chain uses TRBV18 with TRBJ2-7; D uncertain. CDR3 length: 15 amino acids. Germline V lookup: CDR1 KGHSH, CDR2 LQKENI. Trimming shortened V by 6 bases and J by 7 bases, and 22 bases separated the two germline ends. CDR3 bases: TGTGCCAGCTCCGCCAACAGCCAGCCTTCTGGGGAGCAGTACTTC. It yields the protein CASSANSQPSGEQYF.

CDR3 residues: CAWSRQGGSSYNSPLHF. The CDR3 bases are TGTGCCTGGAGTCGACAGGGGGGTAGCTCCTATAATTCACCCCTCCACTTT. The V and J genes are TRBV30 and TRBJ1-6, with 9 bases matching TRBD1. After removal of 2 bases from V and 0 bases from J, the junction contained 5 bases not matched to a gene. CDR1 is GTSNPN and CDR2 is SVGIG in the germline V gene (reference sequence). CDR3 size: 17 residues.

The table lists this clone with a count of one. The chain joins TRBV19 to TRBJ1-3, with 8 positions matching TRBD1. Germline V lookup: CDR1 LNHDA, CDR2 SQIVND (reference sequence). This CDR3 region has 14 residues. V shed 9 bases and J 0 bases; nucleotides not matched to a gene: 4. CDR3 nucleotides: TGTGCCAGCGACAGGGGTATCTCTGGAAACACCATATATTTT. Amino acids: CASDRGISGNTIYF.

This sequence joins TRBV7-2 and TRBJ2-7, with TRBD1 matching 10 bases. From germline, CDR1 is SGHTA and CDR2 FQGNSA. V lost 4 bases to trimming and J lost 2 bases; unmatched junction nucleotides: 8. This CDR3 has 16 residues. CDR3 protein: CASSSPPGQGAYEQYF. In DNA, the CDR3 is TGTGCCAGCAGCTCACCCCCAGGACAGGGGGCCTACGAGCAGTACTTC. The full variable domain, rest sourced from reference TRBV7-2 and TRBJ2-7, is GAGVSQSPSNKVTEKGKDVELRCDPISGHTALYWYRQSLGQGLEFLIYFQGNSAPDKSGLPSDRFSAERTGGSVSTLTIQRTQQEDSAVYLCASSSPPGQGAYEQYFGPGTRLTVT.

This clone was observed a single time. The CDR3: CASSIGWGQGNYGYTF. CDR3 nucleotides: TGTGCCAGTAGTATAGGATGGGGACAGGGAAACTATGGCTACACCTTC. The chain couples TRBV19 to TRBJ1-2, with 9 bases aligning to TRBD1. V lost 1 base to trimming and J lost 2 bases; unmatched junction nucleotides: 5. CDR1 and CDR2 (germline): LNHDA, SQIVND (reference sequence). CDR3 length: 16 amino acids.

The chain links TRBV5-1 to TRBJ2-1; 8 bases match TRBD1. The CDR3 runs to 17 residues. V lost 4 bases, J lost 9 bases, and 18 bases stayed unmatched. The germline V gene has CDR1 SGHRS and CDR2 YFSETQ. For the CDR3, the DNA is TGCGCCAGCAGCGCCGGACAGGGTTCTGTTGCTCGGGTTGAGCAGTTCTTC. This encodes CASSAGQGSVARVEQFF.

J is TRBJ2-3 and V is TRBV30; D remains ambiguous. CDR3 size: 13 residues. The V and J ends lost 0 bases and 10 bases respectively, with 14 bases between them. The germline V gene has CDR1 GTSNPN and CDR2 SVGIG (reference sequence). CDR3 protein: CAWSVQNLAAQYF. CDR3 DNA: TGTGCCTGGAGTGTACAAAATCTCGCGGCGCAGTATTTT.

This chain joins TRBV5-1 and TRBJ1-1; possible D gene TRBD1, 5 bases. Germline CDR1 reads SGHRS; CDR2 reads YFSETQ. The germline V and J ends were trimmed by 0 bases and 9 bases, with 15 bases remaining between them. The CDR3 totals 14 residues. The CDR3: CASSLVQGKSQAFF. CDR3 nucleotide sequence: TGCGCCAGCAGCTTGGTCCAGGGCAAATCCCAAGCTTTCTTT.

This chain uses TRBV6-4 with TRBJ2-1, with D uncertain. The V end lost 0 bases, the J end lost 4 bases, and 19 bases lay between the germline ends. The V gene's germline CDR1 is MRHNA and CDR2 SNTAGT. CDR3 length: 18 amino acids. The CDR3 DNA sequence: TGTGCCAGCAGTGACTCGATTCGAACAAGAAAGTTATACAATGAGCAGTTCTTC. Residues: CASSDSIRTRKLYNEQFF.